The 17 T cell receptor beta chains listed next were all sequenced from one sample in a study of cytomegalovirus exposure and HLA in healthy donors. The PCR was carried out with 60 Vbeta primers and 13 Jbeta primers. Method: immunoSEQ multiplex PCR; TCRdb's copy keeps in-frame clones and lacks some. This sample carries roughly 160,000 clones, over 75% of them seen once, and the ten largest clones take 2.3%. The sample was PBMCs. The receptors derive from a male donor in good health and CMV-seronegative.

This clone showed up just once. The chain joins TRBV11-2 to TRBJ1-2; tentatively, D is TRBD1 (5 bases). The length of the CDR3 is 13 residues. Germline assignment: CDR1 SGHAT and CDR2 FQNNGV. Trimming removed 0 bases from V and 4 bases from J, with 6 bases in between. This CDR3 reads CASSLEGGYGYTF. DNA of the CDR3: TGTGCCAGCAGCTTAGAGGGGGGCTATGGCTACACCTTC. The complete variable domain, with remaining parts taken from reference TRBV11-2 and TRBJ1-2, reads EAGVAQSPRYKIIEKRQSVAFWCNPISGHATLYWYQQILGQGPKLLIQFQNNGVVDDSQLPKDRFSAERLKGVDSTLKIQPAKLEDSAVYLCASSLEGGYGYTFGSGTRLTVV.

This rearrangement joins TRBV27 to TRBJ2-3, with TRBD2 matching 9 bases. Trimming took 7 bases from V and 2 from J; bases not matched to a gene: 1. The CDR3 spans 13 residues. Looked up from germline, CDR1 is MNHEY and CDR2 is SMNVEV (reference sequence). The CDR3 DNA is TGTGCCAGCAAGCGGGGGGCCACAGATACGCAGTATTTT. Protein sequence: CASKRGATDTQYF.

Worth noting for this clone: The identical CDR3 is also encoded by other nucleotide sequences in the sample. The rearrangement links TRBV10-3 to TRBJ2-1, with 8 bases identical to TRBD2. The CDR3 spans 16 residues. Per germline, CDR1 ENHRY and CDR2 SYGVKD. The J segment lost 6 bases and the V segment lost 5 bases, leaving 12 bases of the junction unmatched. CDR3 nucleotide sequence: TGTGCCATCAGTTATGGATTAGCGGGGATGGGCAATGAGCAGTTCTTC. Translation gives CAISYGLAGMGNEQFF.

The chain links TRBV13 to TRBJ1-5; D not certain. CDR1 PRHDT and CDR2 FYEKMQ come from the germline V gene (reference sequence). CDR3 size: 14 residues. V lost 3 bases, J lost 6 bases, and 12 bases lay in between. CDR3 in DNA: TGTGCCAGCAGCTTCAGGCAATCGGTTCAGCCCCAGCATTTT. It codes for CASSFRQSVQPQHF.

The chain carries TRBV5-5 and TRBJ1-4; 11 nucleotides match TRBD1. The CDR3 runs to 15 residues. Germline CDR1 and CDR2: SGHKS and YYEKEE (reference sequence). J gave up 7 bases and V 4 bases, and 6 bases lay outside the gene matches. CDR3 protein: CASSEAGTGGEKLFF. The DNA of the CDR3 is TGTGCCAGCAGCGAGGCTGGGACAGGGGGTGAAAAACTGTTTTTT.

CDR3 protein: CASSLSPGGRSYEQYF. In DNA form, the CDR3 reads TGTGCCAGCAGTTTATCGCCCGGCGGGAGATCCTACGAGCAGTACTTC. The chain couples TRBV27 to TRBJ2-7; 7 bases agree with TRBD2. The CDR3 sequence is 16 residues long. With V trimmed by 0 bases and J by 1 base, 6 bases remained unmatched. Germline CDR1 MNHEY, CDR2 SMNVEV (reference sequence).

This sequence joins TRBV7-8 and TRBJ1-1, with D possibly being TRBD1 (5 bases). This CDR3 spans 14 amino acids. V gave up 0 bases and J gave up 5 bases, with 10 bases separating them. Germline CDR1 and CDR2: SGHVS and FQNEAQ. CDR3 amino acids: CASSLAQGRTEAFF. CDR3 bases: TGTGCCAGCAGCTTAGCCCAGGGAAGGACTGAAGCTTTCTTT.

The chain carries TRBV18 and TRBJ2-2, with D possibly matching TRBD1 (6 bases). The CDR3 is 16 amino acids. Germline-derived CDR1 and CDR2 are KGHSH and LQKENI. V shed 2 bases and J shed 10 bases, with 20 bases lying between them. Here the CDR3 DNA reads TGTGCCAGCTCACCAGCAGGGACACCTACACGGGAGGAGCTGTTTTTT. Translation: CASSPAGTPTREELFF.

V is TRBV5-1 and J is TRBJ2-1; weak D call: TRBD2 (6 bases). Per germline, CDR1 SGHRS and CDR2 YFSETQ. The CDR3 runs 14 residues. V was trimmed by 0 bases and J by 11 bases, leaving 15 bases between them. The CDR3 region is CASSLVPPGTQQFF. The CDR3 nucleotides are TGCGCCAGCAGCTTGGTACCCCCCGGGACTCAGCAGTTCTTC.

The chain joins TRBV6-5 to TRBJ2-2; possible D gene TRBD2, 7 bases. The CDR3 runs 16 residues. In germline, CDR1 is MNHEY, CDR2 SVGAGI. V lost 0 bases to trimming and J lost 1 base, with 9 bases between them. CDR3 nucleotides: TGTGCCAGCAGTTACTCGGGGGGGCGGAACACCGGGGAGCTGTTTTTT. Encoded protein: CASSYSGGRNTGELFF.

This clone appeared a few times. The rearrangement joins TRBV2 to TRBJ1-1; possible D gene TRBD1, 6 bases. CDR1 is SNHLY and CDR2 is FYNNEI in the germline V gene. This CDR3 has 14 residues. With 3 bases removed from V and 7 bases from J, the gap between germline ends came to 15 bases. CDR3 bases: TGTGCCAGCAGTGAGGATACAGGGTTTATTGAAGCTTTCTTT. It specifies CASSEDTGFIEAFF.

The chain employs TRBV30 and TRBJ2-3; a possible D gene is TRBD2 (6 bases). Germline values: CDR1 GTSNPN, CDR2 SVGIG (reference sequence). V gave up 0 bases and J gave up 6 bases, with 13 bases separating them. The CDR3 runs 14 residues. The CDR3 loop is CAWSVSTGGDTQYF. The CDR3 DNA sequence: TGTGCCTGGAGTGTCTCTACAGGAGGGGATACGCAGTATTTT.

The V call is TRBV5-6, the J call TRBJ2-5; 7 bases line up with TRBD1. Trimming cost V 3 bases and J 5 bases; bases outside gene matches: 4. Germline V gene data show CDR1 as SGHDT and CDR2 as YYEEEE. The CDR3 runs 13 residues. The CDR3 spells CASSYVGQETQYF. In nucleotides, the CDR3 is TGTGCCAGCAGCTATGTGGGACAGGAGACCCAGTACTTC.

The chain couples TRBV6-1 to TRBJ2-3, with TRBD2 identical over 7 bases. The germline gives CDR1 MNHNS, CDR2 SASEGT. V shed 6 bases, J shed 4 bases, and the junction held 7 bases outside the gene matches. This CDR3 region has 14 residues. The CDR3 coding sequence is TGTGCCAGCAGGCTCAGGGACTACCCAGATACGCAGTATTTT. This sequence encodes CASRLRDYPDTQYF.

The chain joins TRBV10-1 to TRBJ1-1, with unresolved D. V was pared by 2 bases and J by 6 bases, with 10 bases between. This CDR3 has 13 residues. Germline-derived CDR1 and CDR2 are WNHNN and SYGVQD (reference sequence). The CDR3 sequence: CASSETGSAEAFF. DNA of the CDR3: TGCGCCAGCAGTGAGACGGGATCGGCTGAAGCTTTCTTT.

The V call is TRBV27, the J call TRBJ1-1, with D possibly TRBD1 on 6 matching bases. V was trimmed by 2 bases and J by 3 bases, leaving 10 bases between them. Germline values: CDR1 MNHEY, CDR2 SMNVEV (reference sequence). This CDR3 is built from 14 residues. The CDR3 DNA reads TGTGCCAGCAGTTTACGGGGGGCGGACACTGAAGCTTTCTTT. This gives the protein CASSLRGADTEAFF.

The chain links TRBV6-1 to TRBJ1-2; TRBD1 matches 10 bases. The germline V gene encodes CDR1 MNHNS and CDR2 SASEGT. Unmatched junction bases numbered 5, after V lost 4 bases and J lost 0 bases. This CDR3 spans 16 amino acids. For the CDR3, the DNA is TGTGCCAGCAGTGGGCAGACAGGGGGCCCTAACTATGGCTACACCTTC. Translation gives CASSGQTGGPNYGYTF.